The 27 T cell receptor beta chains reported below all come from one sample, sequenced in a study of CD4 T cells in relation to SARS-CoV-2 and coronaviruses. CD4+ T cells from unexposed donors were obtained before the COVID-19 pandemic (2011-2018). The cells were cultured for around ten days before CD4+ T cells were isolated. The antigens these receptors bind are not known. Using immunoSEQ multiplex PCR, the repertoire was profiled, and TCRdb retains in-frame clones only, with some absent. This table holds 25,000 to 30,000 clones, 70% to 85% found once. Sample: CD4+ T cells from PBMCs, cultured in vitro. The origin of the receptors is a human donor in good health.

This clone was observed a handful of times. The rearrangement uses TRBV2 and TRBJ1-5; D gene ambiguous. V was pared by 4 bases and J by 2 bases, with 9 bases between. Germline V lookup: CDR1 SNHLY, CDR2 FYNNEI. This CDR3 is built from 14 residues. In DNA, the CDR3 is TGTGCCAGCAGTGTCGATAGAGGCAATCAGCCCCAGCATTTT. Translated: CASSVDRGNQPQHF. Variable domain in full (rest from reference TRBV2 and TRBJ1-5): EPEVTQTPSHQVTQMGQEVILRCVPISNHLYFYWYRQILGQKVEFLVSFYNNEISEKSEIFDDQFSVERPDGSNFTLKIRSTKLEDSAMYFCASSVDRGNQPQHFGDGTRLSIL.

The gene calls are TRBV5-1 and TRBJ2-5, with D perhaps matching TRBD1 (6 bases). This CDR3 comprises 14 residues. Trimming shortened V by 4 bases and J by 3 bases, and 13 bases separated the two germline ends. Germline CDR1 reads SGHRS; CDR2 reads YFSETQ. This CDR3 reads CASSPLDREETQYF. Here the CDR3 DNA reads TGCGCCAGCAGCCCCCTGGACAGAGAAGAGACCCAGTACTTC.

The chain joins TRBV4-1 to TRBJ2-6; unclear D gene. CDR3 length equals 16 residues. CDR1 is MGHRA and CDR2 is YSYEKL in the germline V gene. V was pared by 1 base and J by 0 bases, with 7 bases between. The CDR3 region has the DNA TGCGCCAGCAGCCAAGGACTCCTCTCTGGGGCCAACGTCCTGACTTTC. It specifies CASSQGLLSGANVLTF.

CDR3 in amino acids: CASSQVGGYGNTIYF. Here the CDR3 DNA reads TGCGCCAGCAGCCAAGTTGGGGGTTACGGAAACACCATATATTTT. The chain links TRBV4-1 to TRBJ1-3, with TRBD1 as a possible D gene (5 bases). Trimming removed 1 base at V and 4 bases at J, with 11 bases between. Germline V CDR1 and CDR2: MGHRA, YSYEKL. The CDR3 totals 15 residues.

CDR3 DNA: TGTGCCAGCAGCCGTCTTAGCGGGGGCCGATACAATGAGCAGTTCTTC. It encodes CASSRLSGGRYNEQFF. The chain combines TRBV11-2 with TRBJ2-1; 9 positions match TRBD2. Germline values: CDR1 SGHAT, CDR2 FQNNGV. The CDR3 covers 16 residues. Losses at the gene ends were 5 bases for V and 4 bases for J; bases not matched to a gene: 9.

The genes are TRBV19 and TRBJ1-5; 10 nucleotides match TRBD1. Germline assignment: CDR1 LNHDA and CDR2 SQIVND (reference sequence). The CDR3 sequence is 15 residues long. With 1 base clipped from V and 3 bases from J, the junction kept 0 bases outside the gene matches. CDR3 sequence: CASSIGQGANQPQHF. CDR3 coding DNA: TGTGCCAGTAGTATAGGACAGGGGGCCAATCAGCCCCAGCATTTT. Complete variable domain (other parts from reference TRBV19 and TRBJ1-5): DGGITQSPKYLFRKEGQNVTLSCEQNLNHDAMYWYRQDPGQGLRLIYYSQIVNDFQKGDIAEGYSVSREKKESFPLTVTSAQKNPTAFYLCASSIGQGANQPQHFGDGTRLSIL.

This clone occurred a few times. The rearrangement joins TRBV18 to TRBJ1-1; 8 bases line up with TRBD1. The CDR3 spans 16 residues. Germline V gene sequence: CDR1 KGHSH, CDR2 LQKENI. Germline trimming cut 0 bases from V and 2 bases from J; bases unmatched to any gene: 5. The CDR3 nucleotides read TGTGCCAGCTCACCACCGCGCAGGGGGCATAACACTGAAGCTTTCTTT. Protein product: CASSPPRRGHNTEAFF.

V and J are TRBV11-3 and TRBJ1-1; a weak D match, TRBD1 (5 bases). This CDR3 spans 15 amino acids. With 5 bases removed from V and 3 bases from J, the gap between germline ends came to 16 bases. Germline CDR1 SGHNT, CDR2 YENEEA. In DNA form, the CDR3 reads TGTGCCAGCAGCCCCCAGGGTTCTACGGACACTGAAGCTTTCTTT. Translation gives CASSPQGSTDTEAFF.

This sequence joins TRBV5-1 and TRBJ2-2; D ambiguous. The V gene's germline CDR1 is SGHRS and CDR2 YFSETQ. CDR3 length: 14 residues. V dropped 0 bases and J dropped 6 bases, with 9 bases sitting between them. CDR3 in amino acids: CASSLVQIAGELFF. DNA of the CDR3: TGCGCCAGCAGCTTGGTACAGATCGCCGGGGAGCTGTTTTTT.

This clone is a singleton in its sample. The genes are TRBV10-3 and TRBJ2-5, with 10 nucleotides matching TRBD1. Germline V gives CDR1 ENHRY, CDR2 SYGVKD. The CDR3 is made up of 14 amino acids. V lost 9 bases, J lost 5 bases, and 9 bases stayed unmatched. CDR3 nucleotides: TGTGCCATGGCTCCCGGGACAGGGGAGGAGACCCAGTACTTC. Translating gives CAMAPGTGEETQYF.

The chain employs TRBV6-1 and TRBJ1-6; D uncertain. The CDR3 runs to 17 residues. Per the germline V gene, CDR1 is MNHNS and CDR2 is SASEGT. Trimming took 4 bases from V and 1 from J, leaving 14 bases between them. The CDR3 loop is CASSGQLRSSYNSPLHF. CDR3 coding DNA: TGTGCCAGCAGTGGGCAGCTGCGGAGTTCCTATAATTCACCCCTCCACTTT.

This chain links TRBV4-1 with TRBJ2-3; TRBD2 agrees at 7 bases. The CDR3 loop spans 19 amino acids. V dropped 0 bases and J dropped 0; count of bases not matched to a gene: 12. Looked up from germline, CDR1 is MGHRA and CDR2 is YSYEKL. The CDR3 loop reads CASSQDWGRGEPSTDTQYF. In DNA, the CDR3 is TGCGCCAGCAGCCAAGATTGGGGTCGGGGGGAACCAAGCACAGATACGCAGTATTTT.

CDR3 in amino acids: CASSVETNSGNTIYF. CDR3 sequence (DNA): TGTGCCAGCAGCGTAGAGACCAACTCTGGAAACACCATATATTTT. V and J are TRBV9 and TRBJ1-3; D not certain. Deletions cut 0 bases from V and 0 bases from J, with 7 bases between. Germline V gene data show CDR1 as SGDLS and CDR2 as YYNGEE. CDR3 length: 15 residues.

V is TRBV4-3 and J is TRBJ2-3; 7 bases map to TRBD2. J gave up 6 bases and V 2 bases, and 14 bases lay outside the gene matches. Germline V CDR1 and CDR2: LGHNA, YSLEER. CDR3 size: 17 residues. Here the CDR3 reads CASSQSGGNYPSDTQYF. CDR3 bases: TGCGCCAGCAGCCAATCCGGGGGGAACTACCCCTCTGATACGCAGTATTTT.

This chain links TRBV5-1 with TRBJ2-7; 7 nucleotides line up with TRBD2. Germline loops: CDR1 SGHRS, CDR2 YFSETQ. After removal of 7 bases from V and 5 bases from J, the junction contained 12 bases not matched to a gene. The CDR3 is 14 amino acids. In DNA, the CDR3 is TGCGCCAGCTCCACGGGGGGAGGGAGCGACGAGCAGTACTTC. This gives the protein CASSTGGGSDEQYF.

The genes are TRBV19 and TRBJ1-4; D ambiguous. The V end was cut by 5 bases, the J end by 2 bases, with 12 bases between. Germline-derived CDR1 and CDR2 are LNHDA and SQIVND (reference sequence). The CDR3 is 15 amino acids. The chain's CDR3 is CASSYKLGTNEKLFF. For the CDR3, the DNA is TGTGCCAGTAGTTACAAACTGGGGACTAATGAAAAACTGTTTTTT.

The rearrangement joins TRBV7-2 to TRBJ2-1; D call uncertain. The CDR3 spans 14 residues. From germline, CDR1 is SGHTA and CDR2 FQGNSA. V was cut by 1 base and J by 8 bases, with 12 bases left in between. CDR3 bases: TGTGCCAGCAGCTTAGACCCACAGTGGGATGAGCAGTTCTTC. This gives the protein CASSLDPQWDEQFF.

The V and J genes are TRBV19 and TRBJ1-6, with D maybe TRBD1 (6 bases). V shed 7 bases and J shed 5 bases, with 15 bases lying between them. CDR3 size: 15 residues. Per germline, CDR1 LNHDA and CDR2 SQIVND (reference sequence). This CDR3 is CASTHRAGDNSPLHF. CDR3 coding DNA: TGTGCCAGTACCCACCGGGCAGGGGATAATTCACCCCTCCACTTT.

This clone has just a few counts. This sequence joins TRBV5-8 and TRBJ1-3, with D perhaps TRBD1 (5 bases). CDR3 length equals 16 residues. Trimming shortened V by 2 bases and J by 0 bases, and 12 bases separated the two germline ends. CDR1 and CDR2 from the germline V gene are SGHTS and YDEGEE. For the CDR3, the DNA is TGTGCCAGCAGCTTTCAGGGCGTTAGCTCTGGAAACACCATATATTTT. This gives the protein CASSFQGVSSGNTIYF.

The rearrangement joins TRBV5-4 to TRBJ2-2, with D perhaps matching TRBD2 (6 bases). The V end was cut by 3 bases, the J end by 4 bases, with 19 bases between. Germline assignment: CDR1 SGHNT and CDR2 YYREEE (reference sequence). The CDR3 has 17 residues. The CDR3 region is CASSSVRGLSSTGELFF. CDR3 DNA: TGTGCCAGCAGCTCCGTTCGGGGGTTATCGAGCACCGGGGAGCTGTTTTTT.

The V and J genes are TRBV6-2 or TRBV6-3 and TRBJ1-1, with TRBD1 matching over 8 bases. The CDR3 loop spans 11 amino acids. Per germline, CDR1 MNHEY and CDR2 SVGEGT. V lost 6 bases, J lost 11 bases, and 5 bases stayed unmatched. The CDR3 reads CASSQGASAFF. As DNA, the CDR3 is TGTGCCAGCAGCCAGGGGGCGTCGGCTTTCTTT.

This chain uses TRBV5-5 with TRBJ2-2; the match to TRBD2 covers 9 bases. This CDR3 has 16 amino acids. Per germline, CDR1 SGHKS and CDR2 YYEKEE (reference sequence). V lost 6 bases and J lost 0; bases outside the gene matches: 6. CDR3 bases: TGTGCCAGCAAATCCCGACTAGCGGCGAACACCGGGGAGCTGTTTTTT. Protein: CASKSRLAANTGELFF.

The chain carries TRBV6-5 and TRBJ2-5; D not resolved. Germline CDR1 reads MNHEY; CDR2 reads SVGAGI. The CDR3 is 15 amino acids. The V end lost 6 bases, the J end lost 2 bases, and 16 bases lay between the germline ends. The CDR3 DNA reads TGTGCCAGCAGCCCCCCCGACGGGCGACAAGAGACCCAGTACTTC. Protein product: CASSPPDGRQETQYF.

The chain is built from TRBV10-3 and TRBJ1-1, with no clear D. This CDR3 contains 13 residues. The V end was cut by 7 bases, the J end by 4 bases, with 13 bases between. Germline values: CDR1 ENHRY, CDR2 SYGVKD. The chain's CDR3 is CAINRAVGTEAFF. Written as DNA, the CDR3 is TGTGCCATCAACCGGGCCGTGGGCACTGAAGCTTTCTTT.

This chain joins TRBV5-8 and TRBJ1-5; no clear D. The CDR3 spans 16 residues. V lost 5 bases and J lost 3, with 18 bases in between. CDR1 SGHTS and CDR2 YDEGEE come from the germline V gene. The CDR3 region is CASSSHPGRTNQPQHF. In DNA form, the CDR3 reads TGTGCCAGCAGTTCCCACCCCGGGAGGACCAATCAGCCCCAGCATTTT.

This clone appeared a few times. This sequence joins TRBV5-1 and TRBJ2-1; TRBD1 matches at 10 bases. CDR1 and CDR2 from the germline V gene are SGHRS and YFSETQ. The trim removed 0 bases at V and 8 bases at J, leaving 5 bases unmatched. The CDR3 loop spans 15 amino acids. The CDR3 DNA follows: TGCGCCAGCAGCTTGGAGGGACAGGGGTCATATGAGCAGTTCTTC. Translated: CASSLEGQGSYEQFF.

The chain uses TRBV5-4 and TRBJ2-3; maybe TRBD2 (7 bases). The CDR3 contains 15 residues. CDR1 and CDR2 (germline): SGHNT, YYREEE (reference sequence). Trimming pared 0 bases from V and 0 bases from J, leaving 8 bases between. The CDR3 loop is CASSLGGGSTDTQYF. CDR3 nucleotide sequence: TGTGCCAGCAGCTTGGGGGGGGGCAGCACAGATACGCAGTATTTT.